This T cell receptor (beta chain) was sequenced for a study of blood T cell repertoires in COVID-19. Here immunoSEQ multiplex PCR was the method, and the copy in TCRdb shows in-frame clones only, minus some. Of 220,000 or so clones in the sample, roughly four fifths are singletons; the top ten hold roughly 2.3%. This CDR3 has 15 amino acids. The V and J ends lost 1 base and 4 bases respectively, with 10 bases between them. CDR1 and CDR2 from the germline V gene are KGHDR and SFDVKD. The rearrangement uses TRBV24-1 and TRBJ1-3, with a possible D match to TRBD1 (6 bases). The sequence was obtained from a woman aged 60-70 years with acute or convalescent COVID-19. Sequenced input: peripheral blood. In DNA, the CDR3 is TGTGCCACCAGTGATTTTCCAGGGGCGGGAAACACCATATATTTT. Its translation: CATSDFPGAGNTIYF.